The entry below describes one TCR beta chain. The antigen remains undetermined. The authors prepared the TCRbeta library with unique molecular identifiers. TCRdb re-called the PCR reads with MiXCR, one entry per CDR3 protein. Of around 450,000 distinct CDR3 sequences detected, over 40% appear once; the ten largest clones hold 27%. This sample is part of a study of T-cell reconstitution after alpha-beta-depleted transplantation in children. Trimming stripped 2 bases from V and 5 bases from J, with 12 bases between. The CDR3 loop spans 14 amino acids. Germline assignment: CDR1 MNHEY and CDR2 SVGEGT. Study-wide results and caveats: In patients about two months after transplant, alpha-beta T cells reportedly arose from several hundred expanded graft clones.

The sequencing used PBMCs, collected before TCRalphabeta/CD19-depleted stem cell transplant. The V gene is TRBV6-2 or TRBV6-3, the J gene TRBJ1-2; D gene ambiguous. This TCR was sampled from a girl aged 2-9 years with aplastic anemia, due to receive a stem cell transplant. The CDR3 loop reads CASSYGREGYGYTF. In DNA, the CDR3 is TGTGCCAGCAGTTACGGGAGGGAAGGATATGGCTACACCTTC.